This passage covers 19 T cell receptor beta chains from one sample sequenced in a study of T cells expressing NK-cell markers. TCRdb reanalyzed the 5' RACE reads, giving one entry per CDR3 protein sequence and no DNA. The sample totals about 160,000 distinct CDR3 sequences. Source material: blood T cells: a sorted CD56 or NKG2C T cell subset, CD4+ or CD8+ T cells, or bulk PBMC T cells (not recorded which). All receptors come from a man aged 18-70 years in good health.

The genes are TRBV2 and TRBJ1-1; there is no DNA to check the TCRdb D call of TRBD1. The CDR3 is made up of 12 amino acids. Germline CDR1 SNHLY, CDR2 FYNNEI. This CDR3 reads CASISGTSEAFF.

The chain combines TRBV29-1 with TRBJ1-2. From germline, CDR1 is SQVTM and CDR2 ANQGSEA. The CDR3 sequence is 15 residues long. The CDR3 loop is CSVEEAAEANYGYTF.

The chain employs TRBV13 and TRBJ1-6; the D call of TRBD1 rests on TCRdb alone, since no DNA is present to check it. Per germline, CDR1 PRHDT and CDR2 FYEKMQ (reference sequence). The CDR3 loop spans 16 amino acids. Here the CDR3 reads CASSLEGGVSNSPLHF.

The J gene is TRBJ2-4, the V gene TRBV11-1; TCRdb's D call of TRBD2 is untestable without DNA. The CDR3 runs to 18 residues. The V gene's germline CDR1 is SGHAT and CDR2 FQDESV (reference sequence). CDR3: CASSPQPSASAPRGIQYF.

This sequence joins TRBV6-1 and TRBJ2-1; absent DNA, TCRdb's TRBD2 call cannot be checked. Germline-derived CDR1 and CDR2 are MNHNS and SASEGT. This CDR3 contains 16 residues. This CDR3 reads CASSLAGGKPYNEQFF.

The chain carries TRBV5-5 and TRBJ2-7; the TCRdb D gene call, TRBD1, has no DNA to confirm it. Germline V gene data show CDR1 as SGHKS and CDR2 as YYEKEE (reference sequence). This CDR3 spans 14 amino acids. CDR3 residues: CASDWTSGGYEQYF.

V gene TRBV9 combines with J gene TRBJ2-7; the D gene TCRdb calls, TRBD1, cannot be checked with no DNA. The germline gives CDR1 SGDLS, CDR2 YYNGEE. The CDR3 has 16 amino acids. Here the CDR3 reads CASSVFNHGTKYEQYF.

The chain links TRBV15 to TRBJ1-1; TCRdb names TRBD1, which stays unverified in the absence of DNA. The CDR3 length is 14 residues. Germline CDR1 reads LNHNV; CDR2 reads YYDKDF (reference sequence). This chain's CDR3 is CATSMEDRYTEAFF.

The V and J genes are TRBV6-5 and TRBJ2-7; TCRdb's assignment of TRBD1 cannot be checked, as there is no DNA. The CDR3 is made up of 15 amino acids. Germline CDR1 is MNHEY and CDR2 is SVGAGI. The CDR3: CASSSRQMSSYEQYF.

This chain's CDR3 is CASSAHSKSTDTQYF. V gene TRBV7-9 combines with J gene TRBJ2-3. There are 15 residues in the CDR3. The germline gives CDR1 SEHNR, CDR2 FQNEAQ (reference sequence).

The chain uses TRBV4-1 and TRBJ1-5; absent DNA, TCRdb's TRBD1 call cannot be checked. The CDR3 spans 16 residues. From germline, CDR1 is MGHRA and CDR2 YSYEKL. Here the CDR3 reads CASSQVIGGGNQPQHF.

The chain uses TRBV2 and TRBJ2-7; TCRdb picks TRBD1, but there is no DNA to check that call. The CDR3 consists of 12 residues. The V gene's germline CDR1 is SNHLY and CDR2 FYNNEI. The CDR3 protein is CASNPTGYEQYF.

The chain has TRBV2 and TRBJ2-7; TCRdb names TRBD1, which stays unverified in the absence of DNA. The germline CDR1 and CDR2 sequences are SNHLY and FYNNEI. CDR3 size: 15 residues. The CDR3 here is CASRDHGTQIYEQYF.

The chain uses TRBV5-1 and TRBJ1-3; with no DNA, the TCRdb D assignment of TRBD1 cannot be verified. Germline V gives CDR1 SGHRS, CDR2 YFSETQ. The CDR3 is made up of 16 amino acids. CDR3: CASSLAASGTGNTIYF. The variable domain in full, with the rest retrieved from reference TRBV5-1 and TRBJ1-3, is KAGVTQTPRYLIKTRGQQVTLSCSPISGHRSVSWYQQTPGQGLQFLFEYFSETQRNKGNFPGRFSGRQFSNSRSEMNVSTLELGDSALYLCASSLAASGTGNTIYFGEGSWLTVV.

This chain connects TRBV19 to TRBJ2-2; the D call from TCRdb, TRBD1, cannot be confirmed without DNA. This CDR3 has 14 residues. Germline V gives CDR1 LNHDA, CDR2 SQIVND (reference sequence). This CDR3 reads CASSPGTGPGELFF.

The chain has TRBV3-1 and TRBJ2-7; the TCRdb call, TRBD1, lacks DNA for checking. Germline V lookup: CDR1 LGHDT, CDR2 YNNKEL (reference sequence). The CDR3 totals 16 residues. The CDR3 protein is CASSRRTGDDRYEQYF.

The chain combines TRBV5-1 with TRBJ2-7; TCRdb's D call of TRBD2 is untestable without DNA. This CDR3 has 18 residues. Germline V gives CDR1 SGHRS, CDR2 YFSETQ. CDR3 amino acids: CASSLDGGLAGISYEQYF.

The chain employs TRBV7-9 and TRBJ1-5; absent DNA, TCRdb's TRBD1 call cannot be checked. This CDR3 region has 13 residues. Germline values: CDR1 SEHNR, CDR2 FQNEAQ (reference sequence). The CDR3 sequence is CASSSGVGQPQHF.

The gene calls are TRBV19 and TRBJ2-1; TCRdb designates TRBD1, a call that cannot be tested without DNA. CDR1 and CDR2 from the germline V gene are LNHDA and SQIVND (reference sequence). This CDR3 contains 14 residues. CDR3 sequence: CASSPGQVFNEQFF.